This T cell receptor (beta chain) was identified in a study of regulatory and conventional T cells in RAG deficiency. Study-level findings and limits: Compared with controls, unique Treg TCR beta sequences dropped roughly 100-fold in Omenn syndrome and CID/AS.

Trimming shortened V by 2 bases and J by 15 bases, and 15 bases separated the two germline ends. The CDR3 has 12 amino acids. Germline CDR1 and CDR2: SGHTS and YDEGEE. Blood CD4+ CD25-low CD127-high conventional T cells supplied the genomic DNA template. Sequencing was performed with immunoSEQ multiplex PCR; in TCRdb, only in-frame clones are kept and a portion is missing. The profile shows fewer than 40,000 clones, roughly 96% of them singletons. As for this clone: No antigen is known for it.

A further study also used this sample, focusing on regulatory T cells. That paper states: Amplification used 52 TRBV primers and 13 TRBJ primers.

The receptor was derived from a human donor in good health. The sequencing input was CD25- CD4+ T cells sorted from blood. This chain connects TRBV5-8 to TRBJ1-5, with a possible D match to TRBD1 (5 bases). CDR3 protein: CASSLDGGYGHF. DNA for the CDR3: TGTGCCAGCAGCTTAGACGGGGGATACGGGCATTTT.